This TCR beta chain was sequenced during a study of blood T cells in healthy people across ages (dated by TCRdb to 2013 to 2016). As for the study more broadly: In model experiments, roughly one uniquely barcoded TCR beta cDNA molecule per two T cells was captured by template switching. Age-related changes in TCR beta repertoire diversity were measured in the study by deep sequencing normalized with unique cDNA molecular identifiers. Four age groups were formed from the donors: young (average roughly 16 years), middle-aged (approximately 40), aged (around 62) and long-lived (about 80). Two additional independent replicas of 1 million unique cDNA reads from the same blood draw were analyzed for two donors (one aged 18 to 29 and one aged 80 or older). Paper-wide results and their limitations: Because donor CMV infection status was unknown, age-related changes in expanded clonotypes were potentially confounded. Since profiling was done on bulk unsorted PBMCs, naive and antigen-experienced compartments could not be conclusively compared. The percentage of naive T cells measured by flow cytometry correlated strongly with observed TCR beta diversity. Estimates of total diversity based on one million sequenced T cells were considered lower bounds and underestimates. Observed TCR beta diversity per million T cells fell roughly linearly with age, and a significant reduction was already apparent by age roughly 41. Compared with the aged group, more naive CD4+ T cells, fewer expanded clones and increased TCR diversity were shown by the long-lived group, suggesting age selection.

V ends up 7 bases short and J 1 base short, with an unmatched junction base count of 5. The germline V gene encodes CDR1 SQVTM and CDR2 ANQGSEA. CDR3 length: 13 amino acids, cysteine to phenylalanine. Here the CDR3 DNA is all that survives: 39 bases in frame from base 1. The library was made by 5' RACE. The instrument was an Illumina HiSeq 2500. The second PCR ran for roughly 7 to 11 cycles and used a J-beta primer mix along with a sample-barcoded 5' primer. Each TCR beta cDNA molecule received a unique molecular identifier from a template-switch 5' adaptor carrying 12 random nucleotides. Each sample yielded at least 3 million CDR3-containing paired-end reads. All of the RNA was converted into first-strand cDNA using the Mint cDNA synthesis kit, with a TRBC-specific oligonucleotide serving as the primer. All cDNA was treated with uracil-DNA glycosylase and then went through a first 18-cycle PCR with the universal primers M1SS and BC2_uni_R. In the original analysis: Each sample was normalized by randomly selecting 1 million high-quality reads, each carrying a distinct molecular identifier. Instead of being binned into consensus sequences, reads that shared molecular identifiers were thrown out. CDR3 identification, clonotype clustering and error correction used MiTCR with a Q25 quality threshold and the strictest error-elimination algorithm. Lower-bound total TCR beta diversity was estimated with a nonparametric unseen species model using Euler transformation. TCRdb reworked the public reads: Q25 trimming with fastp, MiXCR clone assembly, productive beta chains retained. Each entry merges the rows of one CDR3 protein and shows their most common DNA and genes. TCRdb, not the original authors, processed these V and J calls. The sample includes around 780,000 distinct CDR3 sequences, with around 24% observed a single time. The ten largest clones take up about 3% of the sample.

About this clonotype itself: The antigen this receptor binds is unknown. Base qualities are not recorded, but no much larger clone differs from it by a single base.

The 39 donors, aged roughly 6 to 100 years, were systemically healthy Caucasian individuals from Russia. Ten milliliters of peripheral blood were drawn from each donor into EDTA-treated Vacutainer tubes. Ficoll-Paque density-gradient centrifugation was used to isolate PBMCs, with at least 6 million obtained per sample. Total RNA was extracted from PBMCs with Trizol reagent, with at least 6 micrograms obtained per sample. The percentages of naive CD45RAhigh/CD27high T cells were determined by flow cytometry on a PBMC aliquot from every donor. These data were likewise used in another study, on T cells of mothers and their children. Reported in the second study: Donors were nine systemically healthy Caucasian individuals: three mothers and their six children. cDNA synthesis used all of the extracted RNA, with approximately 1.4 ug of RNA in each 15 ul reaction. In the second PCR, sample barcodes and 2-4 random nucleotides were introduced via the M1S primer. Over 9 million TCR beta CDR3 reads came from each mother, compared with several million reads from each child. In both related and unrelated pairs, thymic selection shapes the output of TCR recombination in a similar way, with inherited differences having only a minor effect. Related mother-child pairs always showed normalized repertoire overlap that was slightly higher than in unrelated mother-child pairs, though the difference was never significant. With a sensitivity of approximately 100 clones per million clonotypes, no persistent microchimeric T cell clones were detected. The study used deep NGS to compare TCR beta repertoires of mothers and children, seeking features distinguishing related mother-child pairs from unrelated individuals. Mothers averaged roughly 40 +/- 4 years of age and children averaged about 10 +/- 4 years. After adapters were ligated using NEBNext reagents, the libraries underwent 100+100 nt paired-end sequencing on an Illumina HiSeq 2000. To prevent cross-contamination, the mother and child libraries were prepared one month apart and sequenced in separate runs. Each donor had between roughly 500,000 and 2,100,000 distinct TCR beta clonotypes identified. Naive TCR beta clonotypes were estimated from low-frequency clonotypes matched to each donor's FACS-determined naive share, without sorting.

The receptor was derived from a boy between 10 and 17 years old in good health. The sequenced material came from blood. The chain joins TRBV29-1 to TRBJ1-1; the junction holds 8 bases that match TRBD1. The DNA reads TGCAGCGCACTTGACAGGGGGAACACTGAAGCTTTCTTT. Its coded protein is CSALDRGNTEAFF.